The 14 T cell receptor beta chains listed next were all sequenced from one sample in a study of cytomegalovirus exposure and HLA in healthy donors. Vbeta (60) and Jbeta (13) primers were used in the PCR. Sequencing used immunoSEQ multiplex PCR; TCRdb keeps in-frame clones, though not all of them. The sample yields some 130,000 clones, approximately 74% seen once. The source material was PBMCs. These receptor sequences come from a male donor in good health and CMV-seronegative.

The V and J genes are TRBV7-9 and TRBJ1-1; D perhaps matches TRBD1 (5 bases). This CDR3 contains 15 residues. The V gene's germline CDR1 is SEHNR and CDR2 FQNEAQ (reference sequence). V lost 2 bases, J lost 1 base, and 11 bases lay in between. The CDR3 loop reads CASSLRSRANTEAFF. In nucleotides, the CDR3 is TGTGCCAGCAGCTTAAGGTCCAGGGCGAACACTGAAGCTTTCTTT. Variable domain in full (rest from reference TRBV7-9 and TRBJ1-1): DTGVSQNPRHKITKRGQNVTFRCDPISEHNRLYWYRQTLGQGPEFLTYFQNEAQLEKSRLLSDRFSAERPKGSFSTLEIQRTEQGDSAMYLCASSLRSRANTEAFFGQGTRLTVV.

This chain joins TRBV29-1 and TRBJ1-2, with TRBD1 matching 7 bases. V dropped 3 bases and J dropped 8; count of bases not matched to a gene: 6. The V gene's germline CDR1 is SQVTM and CDR2 ANQGSEA. The CDR3 spans 12 residues. The CDR3 DNA is TGCAGCGTTGAGGAGGGGGCTGGGGGCTACACCTTC. This sequence encodes CSVEEGAGGYTF. Using reference TRBV29-1 and TRBJ1-2 for the parts outside the CDR3, the full variable domain is SAVISQKPSRDICQRGTSLTIQCQVDSQVTMMFWYRQQPGQSLTLIATANQGSEATYESGFVIDKFPISRPNLTFSTLTVSNMSPEDSSIYLCSVEEGAGGYTFGSGTRLTVV.

The chain links TRBV27 to TRBJ2-7; 9 bases match TRBD1. This CDR3 has 16 residues. The trim removed 5 bases at V and 4 bases at J, leaving 12 bases unmatched. The germline V gene has CDR1 MNHEY and CDR2 SMNVEV (reference sequence). CDR3 loop: CASSPLIRDRAYEQYF. Here the CDR3 DNA reads TGTGCCAGCAGTCCCTTAATCCGGGACAGGGCTTACGAGCAGTACTTC.

This clone came up a few times. This chain links TRBV15 with TRBJ2-1, with 9 positions matching TRBD2. The CDR3 has 14 residues. Trimming at V came to 4 bases and at J to 6 bases, leaving 4 bases not matched to a gene. Germline V lookup: CDR1 LNHNV, CDR2 YYDKDF (reference sequence). CDR3 sequence reads: CATSTSGTGNEQFF. DNA of the CDR3: TGTGCCACCAGCACTAGCGGGACGGGCAATGAGCAGTTCTTC.

The chain has TRBV5-6 and TRBJ2-1; 8 nucleotides line up with TRBD1. CDR1 and CDR2 (germline): SGHDT, YYEEEE. V lost 6 bases to trimming and J lost 4 bases; unmatched junction nucleotides: 9. The CDR3 has 15 residues. Here the CDR3 reads CASTPPGGLYNEQFF. The CDR3, as DNA: TGTGCCAGCACCCCGCCAGGGGGCTTGTACAATGAGCAGTTCTTC.

This rearrangement joins TRBV30 to TRBJ1-1, with 7 positions matching TRBD1. The trim removed 2 bases at V and 4 bases at J, leaving 4 bases unmatched. The CDR3 consists of 13 residues. Per the germline V gene, CDR1 is GTSNPN and CDR2 is SVGIG (reference sequence). CDR3 loop: CAWSLNRGTEAFF. CDR3 DNA sequence: TGTGCCTGGAGTCTTAACAGGGGCACTGAAGCTTTCTTT.

This chain uses TRBV6-6 with TRBJ2-1; 7 nucleotides align to TRBD1. Germline lookup yields CDR1 MNHNY and CDR2 SVGAGI (reference sequence). Losses at the gene ends were 4 bases for V and 5 bases for J; bases not matched to a gene: 8. CDR3 length: 15 amino acids. CDR3 in DNA: TGTGCCAGCAGTTTCAGACAGGGTGGGGACAATGAGCAGTTCTTC. The encoded protein is CASSFRQGGDNEQFF.

J is TRBJ1-6 and V is TRBV2; 7 bases fit TRBD1. Germline lookup yields CDR1 SNHLY and CDR2 FYNNEI. This CDR3 region has 15 residues. Trimming removed 0 bases from V and 8 bases from J; junction bases left unmatched: 4. The CDR3, as DNA: TGTGCCAGCAGTGAAGCAAGCAGGGGGGATTCACCCCTCCACTTT. Translating it yields CASSEASRGDSPLHF. The entire variable domain, with the rest obtained from reference TRBV2 and TRBJ1-6, is as follows: EPEVTQTPSHQVTQMGQEVILRCVPISNHLYFYWYRQILGQKVEFLVSFYNNEISEKSEIFDDQFSVERPDGSNFTLKIRSTKLEDSAMYFCASSEASRGDSPLHFGNGTRLTVT.

This chain connects TRBV10-2 to TRBJ2-5; TRBD2 aligns across 12 bases. The trim removed 10 bases at V and 2 bases at J, leaving 8 bases unmatched. This CDR3 is 15 amino acids long. Per germline, CDR1 WSHSY and CDR2 SAAADI. Here the CDR3 DNA reads TGCGCCACCGTCCTAGCGGGGGGGTCTCAAGAGACCCAGTACTTC. Its translation is CATVLAGGSQETQYF.

This clone was recorded a few times. The chain recombines TRBV14 with TRBJ1-1; D might be TRBD1 (6 bases). Germline loops: CDR1 SGHDN, CDR2 FVKESK. V was trimmed by 2 bases and J by 5 bases, leaving 9 bases between them. The CDR3 loop spans 13 amino acids. CDR3 nucleotides: TGTGCCAGCAGCCAAATCCAGGGGACTGAAGCTTTCTTT. Encoded protein: CASSQIQGTEAFF.

With respect to this clone: Given the absence of the conserved phenylalanine or tryptophan at the CDR3 end, a read error is likely. The chain is built from TRBV7-2 and TRBJ1-5; no clear D gene. The CDR3 is 13 amino acids. The germline CDR1 and CDR2 sequences are SGHTA and FQGNSA. V lost 5 bases and J lost 1, with 6 bases in between. The CDR3 bases are TGTGCCAGCAGCCCACAGAGCAATCAGCCCCAGCATCTT. Amino acids: CASSPQSNQPQHL.

The CDR3 loop reads CASSLDRVEAAETYEQYF. The CDR3 nucleotides read TGTGCCAGCAGCTTAGATCGGGTGGAGGCGGCGGAGACCTACGAGCAGTACTTC. This sequence joins TRBV11-3 and TRBJ2-7; TRBD2 might be the D (5 bases). Germline V CDR1 and CDR2: SGHNT, YENEEA. The CDR3 runs 18 residues. Trimming pared 0 bases from V and 2 bases from J, leaving 20 bases between.

The V and J genes are TRBV11-2 and TRBJ2-7; weak D call: TRBD2 (6 bases). This CDR3 is built from 15 residues. CDR1 is SGHAT, CDR2 FQNNGV, per germline. Between the trimmed V and J ends, which lost 3 bases and 3 bases, there was a span of 15 bases. CDR3 coding DNA: TGTGCCAGCAGCTTTGGTCCGGGAGAGGTCTACGAGCAGTACTTC. Protein: CASSFGPGEVYEQYF.

This chain connects TRBV27 to TRBJ2-1; 16 bases line up with TRBD2. Trimming cost V 7 bases and J 7 bases; bases outside gene matches: 7. Germline CDR1 and CDR2: MNHEY and SMNVEV (reference sequence). CDR3 length equals 16 residues. This chain's CDR3 is CASKPGTSGRDNEQFF. The DNA of the CDR3 is TGTGCCAGCAAACCCGGGACTAGCGGGAGGGATAATGAGCAGTTCTTC.